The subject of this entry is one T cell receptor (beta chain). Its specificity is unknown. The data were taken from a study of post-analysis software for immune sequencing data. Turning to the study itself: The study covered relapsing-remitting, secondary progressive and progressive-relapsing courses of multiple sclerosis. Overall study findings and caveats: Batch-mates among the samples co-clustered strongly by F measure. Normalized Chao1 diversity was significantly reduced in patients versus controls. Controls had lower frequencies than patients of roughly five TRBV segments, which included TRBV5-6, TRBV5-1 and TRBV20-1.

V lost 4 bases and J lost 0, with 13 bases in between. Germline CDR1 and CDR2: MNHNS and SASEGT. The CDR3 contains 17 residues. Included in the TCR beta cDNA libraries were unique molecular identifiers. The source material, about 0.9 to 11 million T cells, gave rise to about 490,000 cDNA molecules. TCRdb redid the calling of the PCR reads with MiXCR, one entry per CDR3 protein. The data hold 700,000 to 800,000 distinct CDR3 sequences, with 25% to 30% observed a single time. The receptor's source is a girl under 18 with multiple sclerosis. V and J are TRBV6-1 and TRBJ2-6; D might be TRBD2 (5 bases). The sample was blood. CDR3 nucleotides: TGTGCCAGCAGTGCGAAGCGGACTTCCTCTGGGGCCAACGTCCTGACTTTC. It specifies CASSAKRTSSGANVLTF.